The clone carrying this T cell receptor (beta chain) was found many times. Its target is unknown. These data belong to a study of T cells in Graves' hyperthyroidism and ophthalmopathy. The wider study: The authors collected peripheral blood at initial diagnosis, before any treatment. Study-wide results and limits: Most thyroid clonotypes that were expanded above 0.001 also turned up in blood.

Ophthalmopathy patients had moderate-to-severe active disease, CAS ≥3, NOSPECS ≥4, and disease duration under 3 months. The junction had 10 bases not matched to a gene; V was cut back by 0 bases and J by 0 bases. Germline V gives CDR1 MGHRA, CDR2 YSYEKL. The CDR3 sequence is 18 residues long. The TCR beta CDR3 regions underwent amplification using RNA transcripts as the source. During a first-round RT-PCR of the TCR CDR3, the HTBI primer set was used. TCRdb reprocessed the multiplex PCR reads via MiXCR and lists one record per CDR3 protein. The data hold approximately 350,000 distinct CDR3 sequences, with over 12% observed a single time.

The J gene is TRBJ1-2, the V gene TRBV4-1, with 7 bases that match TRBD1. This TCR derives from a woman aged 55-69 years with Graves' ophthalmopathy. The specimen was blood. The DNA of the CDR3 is TGCGCCAGCAGCCAAGACCTAGAATCCGGGACAGCTAACTATGGCTACACCTTC. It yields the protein CASSQDLESGTANYGYTF.